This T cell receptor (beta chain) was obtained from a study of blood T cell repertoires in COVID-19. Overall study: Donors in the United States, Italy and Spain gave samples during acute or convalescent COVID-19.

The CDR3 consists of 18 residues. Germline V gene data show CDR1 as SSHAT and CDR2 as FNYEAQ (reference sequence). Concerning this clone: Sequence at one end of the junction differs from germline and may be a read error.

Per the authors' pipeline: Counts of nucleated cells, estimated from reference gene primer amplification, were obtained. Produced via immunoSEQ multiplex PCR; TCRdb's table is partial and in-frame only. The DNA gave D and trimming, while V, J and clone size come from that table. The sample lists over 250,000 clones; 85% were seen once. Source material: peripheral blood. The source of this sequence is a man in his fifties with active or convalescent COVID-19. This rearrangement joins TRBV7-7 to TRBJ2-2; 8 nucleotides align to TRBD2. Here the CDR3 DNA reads TGTGCTAGCAGCCCATTCTCCCCCGCCGGGGGGGCCGACGGGGAGCTGTTTTTT. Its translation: CASSPFSPAGGADGELFF.